Given below is one T cell receptor (beta chain) in context. The data belong to a study of control samples from healthy donors and cancer patients. TCRdb's copy holds only in-frame clones and misses some; the assay was immunoSEQ multiplex PCR. This table has 100,000 to 150,000 clones, around nine tenths appearing once. The CDR3 contains 13 residues. The ends were cut back, 5 bases at V and 7 bases at J, with 14 bases in the middle. Germline V lookup: CDR1 MNHEY, CDR2 SMNVEV (reference sequence). The receptor comes from a man aged 25 to 40 in good health. The sample taken for sequencing was blood. The chain carries TRBV27 and TRBJ1-2, with D perhaps TRBD1 (5 bases). The CDR3 loop reads CASSPTGTGGYTF. Written as DNA, the CDR3 is TGTGCCAGCAGTCCTACCGGGACGGGTGGCTACACCTTC.